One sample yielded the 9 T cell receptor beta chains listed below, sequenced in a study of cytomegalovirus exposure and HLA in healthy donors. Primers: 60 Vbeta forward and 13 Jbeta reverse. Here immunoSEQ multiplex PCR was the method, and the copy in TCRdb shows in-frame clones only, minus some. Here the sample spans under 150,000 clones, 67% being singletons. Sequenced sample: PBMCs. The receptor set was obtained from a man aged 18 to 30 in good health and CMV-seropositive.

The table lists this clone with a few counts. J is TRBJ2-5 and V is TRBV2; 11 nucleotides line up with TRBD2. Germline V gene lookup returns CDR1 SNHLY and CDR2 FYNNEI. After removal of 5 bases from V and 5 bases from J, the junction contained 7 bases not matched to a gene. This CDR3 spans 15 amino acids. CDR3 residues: CASSLSGGAQETQYF. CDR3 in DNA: TGTGCCAGCAGTCTTAGCGGGGGGGCCCAGGAGACCCAGTACTTC. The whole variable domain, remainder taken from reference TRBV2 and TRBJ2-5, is EPEVTQTPSHQVTQMGQEVILRCVPISNHLYFYWYRQILGQKVEFLVSFYNNEISEKSEIFDDQFSVERPDGSNFTLKIRSTKLEDSAMYFCASSLSGGAQETQYFGPGTRLLVL.

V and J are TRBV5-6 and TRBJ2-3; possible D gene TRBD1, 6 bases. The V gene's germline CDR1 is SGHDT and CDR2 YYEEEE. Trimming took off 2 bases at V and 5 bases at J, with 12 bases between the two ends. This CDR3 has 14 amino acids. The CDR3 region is CASSLVQGQDTQYF. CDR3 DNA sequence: TGTGCCAGCAGCTTAGTGCAGGGGCAAGATACGCAGTATTTT.

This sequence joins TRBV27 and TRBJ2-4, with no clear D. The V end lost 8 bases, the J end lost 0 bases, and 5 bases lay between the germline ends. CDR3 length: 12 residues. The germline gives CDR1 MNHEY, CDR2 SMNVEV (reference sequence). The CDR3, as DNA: TGTGCCAGCTTCCTAGCCAAAAACATTCAGTACTTC. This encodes CASFLAKNIQYF.

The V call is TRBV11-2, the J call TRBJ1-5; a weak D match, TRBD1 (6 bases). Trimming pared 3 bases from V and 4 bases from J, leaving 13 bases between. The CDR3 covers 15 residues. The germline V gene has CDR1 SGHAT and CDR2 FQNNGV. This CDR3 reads CASSFEGGRNQPQHF. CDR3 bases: TGTGCCAGCAGCTTCGAGGGGGGGAGGAATCAGCCCCAGCATTTT.

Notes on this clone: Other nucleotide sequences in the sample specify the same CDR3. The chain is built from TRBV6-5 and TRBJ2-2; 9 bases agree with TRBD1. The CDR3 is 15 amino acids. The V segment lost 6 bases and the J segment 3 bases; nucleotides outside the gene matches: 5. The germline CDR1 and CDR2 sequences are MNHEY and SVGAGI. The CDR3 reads CASRRTGADTGELFF. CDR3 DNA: TGTGCCAGCAGAAGGACAGGGGCCGACACCGGGGAGCTGTTTTTT.

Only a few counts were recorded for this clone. Here the CDR3 reads CASSPLDSLRETQYF. In nucleotides, the CDR3 is TGTGCCAGCAGCCCACTGGACAGTCTTCGGGAGACCCAGTACTTC. V and J are TRBV28 and TRBJ2-5, with D possibly being TRBD1 (6 bases). The CDR3 has 15 amino acids. Germline V gives CDR1 MDHEN, CDR2 SYDVKM. V lost 6 bases and J 5 bases, leaving 19 bases between the germline ends.

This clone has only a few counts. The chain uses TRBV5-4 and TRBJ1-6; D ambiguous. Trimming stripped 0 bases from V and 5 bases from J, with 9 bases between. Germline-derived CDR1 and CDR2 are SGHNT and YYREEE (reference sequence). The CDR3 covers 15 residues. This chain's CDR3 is CASSLAQTDNSPLHF. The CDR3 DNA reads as TGTGCCAGCAGCTTGGCACAGACCGATAATTCACCCCTCCACTTT.

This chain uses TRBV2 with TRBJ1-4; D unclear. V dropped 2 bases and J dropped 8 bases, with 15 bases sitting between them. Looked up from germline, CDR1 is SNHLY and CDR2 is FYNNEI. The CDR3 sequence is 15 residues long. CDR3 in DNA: TGTGCCAGCAGTGAATTGGGTGGACTTTTGGAAAAACTGTTTTTT. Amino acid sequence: CASSELGGLLEKLFF.

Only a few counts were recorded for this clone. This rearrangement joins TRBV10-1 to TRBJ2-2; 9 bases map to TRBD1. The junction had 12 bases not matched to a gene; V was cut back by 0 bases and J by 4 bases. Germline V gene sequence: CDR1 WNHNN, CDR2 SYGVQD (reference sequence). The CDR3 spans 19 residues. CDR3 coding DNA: TGCGCCAGCAGTGAGTCTCAACAGGTCGGGACAGGGAGCACCGGGGAGCTGTTTTTT. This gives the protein CASSESQQVGTGSTGELFF.